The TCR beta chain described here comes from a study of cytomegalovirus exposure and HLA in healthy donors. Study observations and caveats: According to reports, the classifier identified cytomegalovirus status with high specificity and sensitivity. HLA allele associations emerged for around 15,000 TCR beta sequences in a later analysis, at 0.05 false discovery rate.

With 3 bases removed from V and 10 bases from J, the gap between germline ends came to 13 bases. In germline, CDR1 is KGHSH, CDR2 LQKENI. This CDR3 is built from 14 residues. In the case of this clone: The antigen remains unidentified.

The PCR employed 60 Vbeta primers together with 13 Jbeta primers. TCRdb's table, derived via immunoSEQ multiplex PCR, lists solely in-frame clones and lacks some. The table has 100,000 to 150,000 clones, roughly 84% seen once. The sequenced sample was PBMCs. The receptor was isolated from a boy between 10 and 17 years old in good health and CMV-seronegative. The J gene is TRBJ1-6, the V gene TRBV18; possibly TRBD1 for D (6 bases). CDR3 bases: TGTGCCAGCTCACCTTCAGGGGTTCAATCACCCCTCCACTTT. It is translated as CASSPSGVQSPLHF.